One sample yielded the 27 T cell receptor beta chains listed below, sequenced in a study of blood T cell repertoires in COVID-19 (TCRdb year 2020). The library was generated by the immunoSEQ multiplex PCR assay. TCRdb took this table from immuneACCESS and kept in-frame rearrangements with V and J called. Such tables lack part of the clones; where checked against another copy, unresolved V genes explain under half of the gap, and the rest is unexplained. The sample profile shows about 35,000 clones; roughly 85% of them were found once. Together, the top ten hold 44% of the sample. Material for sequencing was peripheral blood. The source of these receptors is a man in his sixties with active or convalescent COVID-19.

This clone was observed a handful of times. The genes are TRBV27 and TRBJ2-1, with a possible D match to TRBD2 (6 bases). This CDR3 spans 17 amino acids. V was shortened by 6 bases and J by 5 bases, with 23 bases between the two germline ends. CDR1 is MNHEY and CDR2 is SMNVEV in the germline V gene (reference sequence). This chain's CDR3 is CASRSTWTTTFDNEQFF. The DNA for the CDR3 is TGTGCCAGCAGGTCAACTTGGACTACCACTTTCGACAATGAGCAGTTCTTC.

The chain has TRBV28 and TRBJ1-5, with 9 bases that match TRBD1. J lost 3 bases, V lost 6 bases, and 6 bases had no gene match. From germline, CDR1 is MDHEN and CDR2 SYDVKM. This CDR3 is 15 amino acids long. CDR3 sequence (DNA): TGTGCCAGCAGCCCAGGGACAGGGAACAATCAGCCCCAGCATTTT. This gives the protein CASSPGTGNNQPQHF.

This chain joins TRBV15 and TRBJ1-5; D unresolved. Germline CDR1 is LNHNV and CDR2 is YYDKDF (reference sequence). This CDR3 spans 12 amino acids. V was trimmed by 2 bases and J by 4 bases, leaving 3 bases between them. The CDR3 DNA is TGTGCCACCAGCAGAATAAATCAGCCCCAGCATTTT. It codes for CATSRINQPQHF.

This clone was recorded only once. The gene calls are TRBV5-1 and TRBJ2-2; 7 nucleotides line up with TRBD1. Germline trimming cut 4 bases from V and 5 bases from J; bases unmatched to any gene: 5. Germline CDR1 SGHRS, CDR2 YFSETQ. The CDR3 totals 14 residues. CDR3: CASSTGTDTGELFF. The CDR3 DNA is TGCGCCAGCAGCACCGGGACAGATACCGGGGAGCTGTTTTTT.

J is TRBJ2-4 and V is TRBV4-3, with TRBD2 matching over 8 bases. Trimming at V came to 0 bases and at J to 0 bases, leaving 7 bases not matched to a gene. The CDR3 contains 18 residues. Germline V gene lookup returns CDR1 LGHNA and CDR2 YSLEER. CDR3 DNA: TGCGCCAGCAGCCAAGACGCGGGAGGTCGCTCAGCCAAAAACATTCAGTACTTC. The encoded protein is CASSQDAGGRSAKNIQYF.

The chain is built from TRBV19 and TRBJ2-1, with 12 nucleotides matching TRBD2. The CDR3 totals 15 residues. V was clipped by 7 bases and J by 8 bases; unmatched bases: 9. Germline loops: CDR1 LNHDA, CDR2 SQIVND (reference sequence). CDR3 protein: CASTRTSGVRDEQFF. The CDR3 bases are TGTGCCAGTACCAGGACTAGCGGGGTTCGGGATGAGCAGTTCTTC.

The DNA for the CDR3 is TGTGCCAGTCGAGACAGATACAATCAGCCCCAGCATTTT. It translates to CASRDRYNQPQHF. This sequence joins TRBV12-3 or TRBV12-4 and TRBJ1-5; tentatively, D is TRBD1 (5 bases). V was shortened by 9 bases and J by 3 bases, with 12 bases between the two germline ends. This CDR3 is built from 13 residues.

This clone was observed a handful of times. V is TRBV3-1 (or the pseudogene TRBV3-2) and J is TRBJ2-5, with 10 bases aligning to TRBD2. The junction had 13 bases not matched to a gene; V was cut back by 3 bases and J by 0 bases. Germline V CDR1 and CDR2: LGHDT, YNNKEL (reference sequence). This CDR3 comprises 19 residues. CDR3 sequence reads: CASSHPPLLAGAYQETQYF. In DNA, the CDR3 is TGTGCCAGCAGCCACCCCCCCCTTCTAGCGGGGGCGTACCAAGAGACCCAGTACTTC.

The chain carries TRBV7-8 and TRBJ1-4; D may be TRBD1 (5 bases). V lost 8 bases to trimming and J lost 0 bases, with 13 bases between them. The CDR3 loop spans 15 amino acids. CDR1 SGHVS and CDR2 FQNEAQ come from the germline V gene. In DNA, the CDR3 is TGTGCCAGCCGTTCCGGAGGGGCAACTAATGAAAAACTGTTTTTT. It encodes CASRSGGATNEKLFF. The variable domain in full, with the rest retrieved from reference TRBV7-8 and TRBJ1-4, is GAGVSQSPRYKVAKRGQDVALRCDPISGHVSLFWYQQALGQGPEFLTYFQNEAQLDKSGLPSDRFFAERPEGSVSTLKIQRTQQEDSAVYLCASRSGGATNEKLFFGSGTQLSVL.

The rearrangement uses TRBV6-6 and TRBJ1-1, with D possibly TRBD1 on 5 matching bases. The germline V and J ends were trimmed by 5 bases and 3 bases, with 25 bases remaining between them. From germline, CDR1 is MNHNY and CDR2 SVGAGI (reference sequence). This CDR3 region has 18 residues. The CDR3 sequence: CASSPLSRGALSHTEAFF. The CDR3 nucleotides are TGTGCCAGCAGTCCTCTCTCGCGTGGGGCCCTCAGCCACACTGAAGCTTTCTTT.

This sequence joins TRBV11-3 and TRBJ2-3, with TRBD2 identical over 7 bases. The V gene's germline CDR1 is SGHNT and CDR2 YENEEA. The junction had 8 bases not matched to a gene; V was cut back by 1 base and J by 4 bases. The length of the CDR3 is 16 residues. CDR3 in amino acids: CASSLGRREQADTQYF. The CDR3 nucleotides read TGTGCCAGCAGCTTAGGTCGGCGGGAGCAGGCAGATACGCAGTATTTT.

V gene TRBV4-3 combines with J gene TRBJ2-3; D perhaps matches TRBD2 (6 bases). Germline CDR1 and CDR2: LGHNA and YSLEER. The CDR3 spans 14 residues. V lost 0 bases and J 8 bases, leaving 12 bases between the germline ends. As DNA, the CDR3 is TGCGCCAGCAGCCAAGAGCCTGCGGAGGGTACGCAGTATTTT. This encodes CASSQEPAEGTQYF.

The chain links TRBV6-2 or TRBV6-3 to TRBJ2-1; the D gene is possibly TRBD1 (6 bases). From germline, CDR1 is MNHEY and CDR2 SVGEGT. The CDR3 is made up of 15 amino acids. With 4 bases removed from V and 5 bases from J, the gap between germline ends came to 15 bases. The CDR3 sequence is CASSFARGLNNEQFF. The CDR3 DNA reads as TGTGCCAGCAGTTTTGCCAGGGGCCTTAACAATGAGCAGTTCTTC.

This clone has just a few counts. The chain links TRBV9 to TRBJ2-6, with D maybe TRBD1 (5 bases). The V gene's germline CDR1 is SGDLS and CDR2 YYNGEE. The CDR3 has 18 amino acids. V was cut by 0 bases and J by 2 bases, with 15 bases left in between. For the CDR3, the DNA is TGTGCCAGCAGCGTAGGGGCAGGGTACGAGCCTGGGGCCAACGTCCTGACTTTC. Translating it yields CASSVGAGYEPGANVLTF. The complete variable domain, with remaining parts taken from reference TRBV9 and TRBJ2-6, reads DSGVTQTPKHLITATGQRVTLRCSPRSGDLSVYWYQQSLDQGLQFLIQYYNGEERAKGNILERFSAQQFPDLHSELNLSSLELGDSALYFCASSVGAGYEPGANVLTFGAGSRLTVL.

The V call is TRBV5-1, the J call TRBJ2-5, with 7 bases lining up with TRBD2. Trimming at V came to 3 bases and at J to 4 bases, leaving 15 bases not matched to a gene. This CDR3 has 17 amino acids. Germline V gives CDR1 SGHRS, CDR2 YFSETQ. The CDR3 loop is CASSSPSGGRVGETQYF. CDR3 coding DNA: TGCGCCAGCAGCTCCCCCTCGGGGGGACGGGTAGGAGAGACCCAGTACTTC.

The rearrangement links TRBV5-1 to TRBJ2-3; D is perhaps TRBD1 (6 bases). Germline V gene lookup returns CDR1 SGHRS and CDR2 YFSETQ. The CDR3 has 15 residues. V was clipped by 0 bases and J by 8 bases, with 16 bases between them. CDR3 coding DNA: TGCGCCAGCAGCTTGGCAGGCACTGGACAGATTACGCAGTATTTT. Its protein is CASSLAGTGQITQYF.

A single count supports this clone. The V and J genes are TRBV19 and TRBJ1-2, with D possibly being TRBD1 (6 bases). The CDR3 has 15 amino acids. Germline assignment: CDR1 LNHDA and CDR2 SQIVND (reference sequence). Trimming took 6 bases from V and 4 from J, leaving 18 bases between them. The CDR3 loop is CASRSAATGIYGYTF. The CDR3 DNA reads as TGTGCCAGTAGGTCCGCGGCTACAGGGATCTATGGCTACACCTTC.

The CDR3 sequence is CASSLGTPGRGAPHEQYV. CDR3 sequence (DNA): TGTGCCAGCAGCTTAGGAACCCCGGGGCGGGGGGCCCCCCACGAGCAGTACGTC. The chain employs TRBV7-2 and TRBJ2-7; 8 positions agree with TRBD2. The V and J ends lost 1 base and 5 bases, in that order; junction bases with no gene match: 16. Germline CDR1 is SGHTA and CDR2 is FQGNSA. CDR3 length equals 18 residues.

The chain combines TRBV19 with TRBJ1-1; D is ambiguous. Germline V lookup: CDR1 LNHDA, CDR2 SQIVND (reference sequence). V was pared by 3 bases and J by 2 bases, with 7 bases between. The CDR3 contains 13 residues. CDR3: CASSISGNTEAFF. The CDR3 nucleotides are TGTGCCAGTAGTATTTCCGGTAACACTGAAGCTTTCTTT.

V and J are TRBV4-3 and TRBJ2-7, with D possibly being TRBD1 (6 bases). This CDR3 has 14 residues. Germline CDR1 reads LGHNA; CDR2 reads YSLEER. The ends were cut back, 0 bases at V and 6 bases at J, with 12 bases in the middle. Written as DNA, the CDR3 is TGCGCCAGCAGCCAAGACAGGGGATTCGGCGAGCAGTACGTC. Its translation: CASSQDRGFGEQYV.

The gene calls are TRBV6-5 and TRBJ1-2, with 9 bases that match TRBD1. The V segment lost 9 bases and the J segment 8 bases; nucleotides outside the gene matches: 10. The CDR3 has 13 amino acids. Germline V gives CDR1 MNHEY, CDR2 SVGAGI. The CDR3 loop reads CASGDRESRGYTF. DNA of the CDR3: TGTGCCAGTGGGGACAGGGAATCGAGAGGCTACACCTTC.

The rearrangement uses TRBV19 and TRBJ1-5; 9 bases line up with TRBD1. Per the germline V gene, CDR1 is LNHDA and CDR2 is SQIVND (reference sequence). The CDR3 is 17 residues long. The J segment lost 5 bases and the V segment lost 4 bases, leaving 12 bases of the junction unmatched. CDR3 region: CASSNAGTGSFHQPQHF. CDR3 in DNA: TGTGCCAGTAGTAACGCCGGGACAGGGAGCTTCCATCAGCCCCAGCATTTT.

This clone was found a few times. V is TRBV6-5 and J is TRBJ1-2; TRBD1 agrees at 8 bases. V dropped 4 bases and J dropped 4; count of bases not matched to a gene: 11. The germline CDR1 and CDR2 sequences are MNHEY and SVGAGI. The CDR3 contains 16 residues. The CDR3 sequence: CASSSRSPDRGYGYTF. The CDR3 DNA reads TGTGCCAGCAGTTCACGTAGTCCCGACAGGGGCTATGGCTACACCTTC.

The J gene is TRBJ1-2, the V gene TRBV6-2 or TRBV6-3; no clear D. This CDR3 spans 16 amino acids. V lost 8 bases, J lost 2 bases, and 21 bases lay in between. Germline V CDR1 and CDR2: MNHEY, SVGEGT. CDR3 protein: CASGFGHGAENYGYTF. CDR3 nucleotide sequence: TGTGCCAGCGGTTTTGGCCACGGAGCAGAAAACTATGGCTACACCTTC.

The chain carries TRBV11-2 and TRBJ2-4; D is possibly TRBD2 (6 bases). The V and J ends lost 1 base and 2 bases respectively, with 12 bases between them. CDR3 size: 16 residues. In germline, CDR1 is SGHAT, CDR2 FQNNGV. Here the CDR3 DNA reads TGTGCCAGCAGCTTAGGTTTTCGGGAGCCCAAAAACATTCAGTACTTC. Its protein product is CASSLGFREPKNIQYF.

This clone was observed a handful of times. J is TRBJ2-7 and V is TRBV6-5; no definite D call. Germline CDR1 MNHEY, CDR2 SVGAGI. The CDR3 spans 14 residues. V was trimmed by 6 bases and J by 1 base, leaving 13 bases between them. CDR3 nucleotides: TGTGCCAGCAGGGTCGATCGAGTGTCCTACGAGCAGTACGTC. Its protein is CASRVDRVSYEQYV.

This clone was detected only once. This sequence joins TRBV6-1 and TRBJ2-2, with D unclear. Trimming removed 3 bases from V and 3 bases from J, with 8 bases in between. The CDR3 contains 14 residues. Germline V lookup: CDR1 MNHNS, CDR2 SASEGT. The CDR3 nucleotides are TGTGCCAGCAGTGATTTAACTTACACCGGGGAGCTGTTTTTT. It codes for CASSDLTYTGELFF.